The 2 T cell receptor beta chains below all came from one sample that was sequenced in a study of blood T cell repertoires in COVID-19. Generated by immunoSEQ multiplex PCR, the TCRdb table keeps only in-frame clones and is missing some. The sample lists hundreds of thousands of clones; about 87% were seen once. The sample comprised peripheral blood. Source of these receptors: a woman in her forties or fifties with COVID-19, enrolled during active disease.

The rearrangement links TRBV11-2 to TRBJ2-7; TRBD1 matches at 9 bases. Trimming cost V 0 bases and J 7 bases; bases outside gene matches: 7. Germline lookup yields CDR1 SGHAT and CDR2 FQNNGV. The CDR3 is 15 residues long. Here the CDR3 DNA reads TGTGCCAGCAGCTTAGATCTAGGTGGGACAGGGGAGCAGTACTTC. This encodes CASSLDLGGTGEQYF.

This clone was seen a few times. CDR3: CASSYTGTGDQPQHF. CDR3 nucleotides: TGTGCCAGCAGTTACACCGGGACAGGGGATCAGCCCCAGCATTTT. The V gene is TRBV6-5, the J gene TRBJ1-5; 10 nucleotides line up with TRBD1. V trimming: 2 bases; J trimming: 5 bases; junction bases outside the gene matches: 3. The CDR3 is 15 amino acids. From germline, CDR1 is MNHEY and CDR2 SVGAGI.